This T cell receptor (beta chain) was sequenced in a study of T-cell memory formation after mild COVID-19. This clonotype was detected once. The junction differs from germline at one of its ends, possibly a read error. MiXCR was run by TCRdb on the 5' RACE reads, yielding one entry per CDR3 protein. The data contain 58,000 or so distinct CDR3 sequences, approximately 30% of them singletons. Germline V gene lookup returns CDR1 SGHAT and CDR2 FQNNGV. The CDR3 runs 16 residues. Specimen: PBMCs or a T cell subset sorted from them (not recorded which). The V and J genes are TRBV11-2 and TRBJ2-3; 16 bases fit TRBD2. This TCR was sampled from a man aged 18 to 30 who had mild COVID-19 (a few samples of this study predate the infection). Cell type and time point are not known. The CDR3 spells CASSPGLAGGTDTQFF. CDR3 DNA sequence: TGTGCCAGCAGCCCGGGACTAGCGGGGGGGACAGATACGCAGTTTTTT.